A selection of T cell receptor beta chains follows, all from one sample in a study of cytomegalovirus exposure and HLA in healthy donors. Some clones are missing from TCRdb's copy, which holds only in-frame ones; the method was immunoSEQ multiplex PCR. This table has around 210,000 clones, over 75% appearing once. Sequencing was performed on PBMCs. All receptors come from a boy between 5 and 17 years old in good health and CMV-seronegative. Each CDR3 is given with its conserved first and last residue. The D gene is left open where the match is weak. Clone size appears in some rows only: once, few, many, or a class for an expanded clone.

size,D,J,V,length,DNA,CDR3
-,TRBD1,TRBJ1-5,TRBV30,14,TGTGCCTGGAGCCACAGGGGCTTGAATCAGCCCCAGCATTTT,CAWSHRGLNQPQHF
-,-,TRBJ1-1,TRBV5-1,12,TGCGCCAGCAGCCGGACATTCACTGAAGCTTTCTTT,CASSRTFTEAFF
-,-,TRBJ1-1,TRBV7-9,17,TGTGCCAGCATAGACCTTCGGACAGCCTTATCTAACACTGAAGCTTTCTTT,CASIDLRTALSNTEAFF
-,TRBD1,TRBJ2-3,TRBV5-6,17,TGTGCCAGCAGCCACCGACAGGGTGGGTTAGGCGCAGATACGCAGTATTTT,CASSHRQGGLGADTQYF
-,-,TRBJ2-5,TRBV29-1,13,TGCAGCGTTGACCCGACCGGGGGAGAGACCCAGTACTTC,CSVDPTGGETQYF
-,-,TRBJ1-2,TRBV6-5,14,TGTGCCAGCAGTGAGGTATCTGGCTACTATGGCTACACCTTC,CASSEVSGYYGYTF
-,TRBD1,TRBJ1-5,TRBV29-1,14,TGCAGCGTTGTACCGGGACAGGGTAATCAGCCCCAGCATTTT,CSVVPGQGNQPQHF
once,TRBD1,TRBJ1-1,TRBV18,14,TGTGCCAGCTCACCCCAGGGGGAAGGCACTGAAGCTTTCTTT,CASSPQGEGTEAFF
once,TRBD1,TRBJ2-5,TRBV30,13,TGTGCCTGGAGTGCGGGACAGCAAGAGACCCAGTACTTC,CAWSAGQQETQYF
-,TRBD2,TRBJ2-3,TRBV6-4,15,TGTGCCAGCAGCTCCACTAGCGGAGGCACAGATACGCAGTATTTT,CASSSTSGGTDTQYF
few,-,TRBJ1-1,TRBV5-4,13,TGTGCCAGCAGACGTGACCCGGGAAGTGAAGCTTTCTTT,CASRRDPGSEAFF
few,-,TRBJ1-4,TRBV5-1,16,TGCGCCAGCAGCACCGGACAGAGAGCAACTAATGAAAAACTGTTTTTT,CASSTGQRATNEKLFF
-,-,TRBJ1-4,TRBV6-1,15,TGTGCCAGCACCAAGGGCACAGGACGGAATGAAAAACTGTTTTTT,CASTKGTGRNEKLFF
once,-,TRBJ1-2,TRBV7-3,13,TGTGCCAGCAGCTTAAAGGCAGGGTGTGGCTACACCTTC,CASSLKAGCGYTF
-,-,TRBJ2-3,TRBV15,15,TGTGCCACCAGCGAGCGCCCGGTCGTCACAGATACGCAGTATTTT,CATSERPVVTDTQYF
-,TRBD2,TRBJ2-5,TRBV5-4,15,TGTGCCAGCAGCTCCTTCGGGCGGGAGCGGGAGACCCAGTACTTC,CASSSFGRERETQYF
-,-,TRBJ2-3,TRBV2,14,TGTGCCACCCGGCGAGGGCAGGTCACAGATACGCAGTATTTT,CATRRGQVTDTQYF
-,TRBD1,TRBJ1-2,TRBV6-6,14,TGTGCCAGCAGTTTCCGGGACAGGGCCTATGGCTACACCTTC,CASSFRDRAYGYTF
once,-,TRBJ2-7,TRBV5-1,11,TGCGCCAGCTATAGCTCCTACGAGCAGTACTTC,CASYSSYEQYF
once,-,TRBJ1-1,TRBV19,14,TGTGCCAGTAAGTTAAGGGAGATGTACACTGAAGCTTTCTTT,CASKLREMYTEAFF
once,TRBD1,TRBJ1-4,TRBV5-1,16,TGCGCCAGCAGCTTCCTCGGACAGGGGGCCGGGGAAAAACTGTTTTTT,CASSFLGQGAGEKLFF
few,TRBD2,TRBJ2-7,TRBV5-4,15,TGTGCCAGCAGCTTCGCCACCGGGACTAGCTACGAGCAGTACTTC,CASSFATGTSYEQYF
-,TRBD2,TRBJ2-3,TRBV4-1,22,TGCGCCAGCAGCCAAGAACGTCTTAGTGGGCTAGCGGGGGGGCTGAGATCAGATACGCAGTATTTT,CASSQERLSGLAGGLRSDTQYF
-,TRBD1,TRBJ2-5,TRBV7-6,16,TGTGCCAGCAGCTTAGTTCCCGGGACAGGGGAAGAGACCCAGTACTTC,CASSLVPGTGEETQYF
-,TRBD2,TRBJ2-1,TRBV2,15,TGTGCCAGCAGTGACTTGGCGGGGGGATACAATGAGCAGTTCTTC,CASSDLAGGYNEQFF
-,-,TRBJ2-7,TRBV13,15,TGTGCCAGCAGCTTCGCCGGGGGTCAATCCTACGAGCAGTACTTC,CASSFAGGQSYEQYF
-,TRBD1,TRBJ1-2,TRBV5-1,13,TGCGCCAGCAGCTTGGCAGGGGGTAATGGCTACACCTTC,CASSLAGGNGYTF
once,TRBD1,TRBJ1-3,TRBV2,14,TGTGCCAGCAGTCAGGGGGCGATTGGAAACACCATATATTTT,CASSQGAIGNTIYF
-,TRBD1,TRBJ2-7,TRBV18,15,TGTGCCAGCTCACCACCCGACAGGGTCTCCTACGAGCAGTACTTC,CASSPPDRVSYEQYF
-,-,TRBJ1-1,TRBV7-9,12,TGTGCCAGCAGCTTACAGGGTGGGGAAGCTTTCTTT,CASSLQGGEAFF
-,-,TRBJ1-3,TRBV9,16,TGCGCCAGCAGCGTAGGAACAGGGACCTCTGGAAACACCATATATTTT,CASSVGTGTSGNTIYF
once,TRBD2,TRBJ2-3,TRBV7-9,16,TGTGCCAGCAGATTGGGACTAGCGGGAGTCTGGGATACGCAGTATTTT,CASRLGLAGVWDTQYF
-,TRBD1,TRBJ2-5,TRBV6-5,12,TGTGCCAGCAGTAGGACAGGGAAGGAGCAGTACTTC,CASSRTGKEQYF
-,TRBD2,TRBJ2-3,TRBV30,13,TGTGCCTGGAGTGTACGAGCGGGATATACGCAGTATTTT,CAWSVRAGYTQYF
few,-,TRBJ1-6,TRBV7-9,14,TGTGCCAGCAGCTTGAGGGTTGGAGAGTCACCCCTCCACTTT,CASSLRVGESPLHF
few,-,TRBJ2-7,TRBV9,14,TGTGCCAGCAGCGTAGGGGCCGCTCCTTACGAGCAGTACTTC,CASSVGAAPYEQYF
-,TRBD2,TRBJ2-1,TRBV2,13,TGTGCCAGCAGTCGCGGCGGGAGAGGTGAGCAGTTCTTC,CASSRGGRGEQFF
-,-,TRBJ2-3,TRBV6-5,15,TGTGCCAGCAGTTACTCTCCGGGGGTCACAGATACGCAGTATTTT,CASSYSPGVTDTQYF
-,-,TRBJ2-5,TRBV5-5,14,TGTGCCAGCACCCAATCCGTACTTCGAGAGACCCAGTACTTC,CASTQSVLRETQYF
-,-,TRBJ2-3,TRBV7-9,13,TGTGCCAGCAGCTTAGTCGTCGGGGATACGCAGTATTTT,CASSLVVGDTQYF
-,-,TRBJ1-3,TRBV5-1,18,TGCGCCAGCAGCTTTGGAACGGGACTGACGAGCTCTGGAAACACCATATATTTT,CASSFGTGLTSSGNTIYF
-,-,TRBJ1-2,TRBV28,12,TGTGCCAGCGTTTCAGGGGACTATGGCTACACCTTC,CASVSGDYGYTF
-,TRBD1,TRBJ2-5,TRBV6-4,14,TGTGCCAGCAGTCGAACAGGGGATCGAGAGACCCAGTACTTC,CASSRTGDRETQYF
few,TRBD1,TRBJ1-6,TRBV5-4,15,TGTGCCAGCAGCTTGGACAGGGGCCCTAATTCACCCCTCCACTTT,CASSLDRGPNSPLHF
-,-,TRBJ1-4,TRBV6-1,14,TGTGCCAGCAGTGGGATCGGAGGCGGCGAAAAACTGTTTTTT,CASSGIGGGEKLFF
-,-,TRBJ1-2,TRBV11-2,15,TGTGCCAGCAGCTTAGATTTGCGACAGACCTATGGCTACACCTTC,CASSLDLRQTYGYTF
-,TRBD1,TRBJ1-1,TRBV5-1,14,TGCGCCAGTGGGACAGGGGGTGTGGGCACTGAAGCTTTCTTT,CASGTGGVGTEAFF
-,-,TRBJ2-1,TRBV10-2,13,TGCGCCAGCAGACCGGACAGTAGCGATGAGCAGTTCTTC,CASRPDSSDEQFF
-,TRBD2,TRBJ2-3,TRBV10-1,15,TGCGCCAGCAGGGGGGGACTAGACCCCACAGATACGCAGTATTTT,CASRGGLDPTDTQYF